This passage covers 4 T cell receptor beta chains from one sample sequenced in a study of beta chain features in type 1 diabetes. Overall study findings and caveats: Among all four CD4+ subsets, Type 1 diabetes patients had TCRB CDR3s that were moderately but significantly shorter.

Expressed TCRB transcripts were sequenced because the isolated RNA had all been reverse transcribed beforehand. The protocol was immunoSEQ multiplex PCR, while the TCRdb copy is restricted to in-frame clones and leaves out a portion. The table lists over 150,000 clones, over 9% of them singletons. Their cognate antigens are unknown. Sample: central memory CD4+ T cells from blood. These receptors were collected from a man aged 30 to 45 with type 1 diabetes.

The rearrangement links TRBV7-2 to TRBJ1-5, with D perhaps matching TRBD1 (5 bases). The V end lost 3 bases, the J end lost 5 bases, and 17 bases lay between the germline ends. Germline assignment: CDR1 SGHTA and CDR2 FQGNSA. CDR3 length equals 16 residues. CDR3 in DNA: TGTGCCAGCAGCTTTTCAGGGAGGGAGCCCTATCAGCCCCAGCATTTT. Protein product: CASSFSGREPYQPQHF.

This clone was seen a few times. This chain connects TRBV5-4 to TRBJ1-1, with TRBD1 identical over 9 bases. The CDR3 loop spans 13 amino acids. Losses at the gene ends were 4 bases for V and 4 bases for J; bases not matched to a gene: 2. Looked up from germline, CDR1 is SGHNT and CDR2 is YYREEE (reference sequence). The CDR3 sequence is CASSPQGATEAFF. CDR3 sequence (DNA): TGTGCCAGCAGCCCACAGGGGGCCACTGAAGCTTTCTTT.

The chain couples TRBV18 to TRBJ2-7; 11 bases are a match to TRBD1. This CDR3 is 13 amino acids long. V gave up 3 bases and J gave up 7 bases; unmatched junction bases: 2. The germline gives CDR1 KGHSH, CDR2 LQKENI. CDR3 residues: CASSPGQGEEQYF. The DNA for the CDR3 is TGTGCCAGCTCACCGGGACAGGGGGAAGAGCAGTACTTC.

About this clone: The sample holds other DNA sequences that translate to the same CDR3. The chain is built from TRBV30 and TRBJ1-5; 7 bases line up with TRBD1. This CDR3 is built from 13 residues. The V segment lost 4 bases and the J segment 4 bases; nucleotides outside the gene matches: 4. CDR1 GTSNPN and CDR2 SVGIG come from the germline V gene (reference sequence). CDR3 sequence (DNA): TGTGCCTGGAACCCGGGACAGAATCAGCCCCAGCATTTT. As protein: CAWNPGQNQPQHF.